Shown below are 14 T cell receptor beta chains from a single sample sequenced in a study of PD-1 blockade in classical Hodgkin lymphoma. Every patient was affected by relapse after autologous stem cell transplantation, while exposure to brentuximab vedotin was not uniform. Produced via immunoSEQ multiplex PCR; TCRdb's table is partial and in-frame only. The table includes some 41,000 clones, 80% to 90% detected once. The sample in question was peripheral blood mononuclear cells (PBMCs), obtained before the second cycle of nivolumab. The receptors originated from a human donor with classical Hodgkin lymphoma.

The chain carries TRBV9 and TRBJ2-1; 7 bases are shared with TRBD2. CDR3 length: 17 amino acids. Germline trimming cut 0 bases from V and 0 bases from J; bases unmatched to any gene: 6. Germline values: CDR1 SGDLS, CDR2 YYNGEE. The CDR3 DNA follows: TGTGCCAGCAGCGTAGATCGAAAGCGGGGCTCCTACAATGAGCAGTTCTTC. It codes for CASSVDRKRGSYNEQFF.

CDR3 protein: CASSLDTANEQFF. The DNA for the CDR3 is TGTGCCAGCAGCTTGGACACGGCGAACGAGCAGTTCTTC. This chain joins TRBV5-4 and TRBJ2-1; D is ambiguous. With 0 bases removed from V and 10 bases from J, the gap between germline ends came to 11 bases. The germline V gene has CDR1 SGHNT and CDR2 YYREEE (reference sequence). This CDR3 has 13 residues.

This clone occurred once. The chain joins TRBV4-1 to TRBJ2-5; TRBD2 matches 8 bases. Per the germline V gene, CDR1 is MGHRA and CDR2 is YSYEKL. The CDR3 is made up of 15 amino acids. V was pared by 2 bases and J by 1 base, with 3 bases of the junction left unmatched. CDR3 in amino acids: CASSQLTSGQETQYF. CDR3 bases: TGCGCCAGCAGCCAACTTACTAGCGGCCAAGAGACCCAGTACTTC.

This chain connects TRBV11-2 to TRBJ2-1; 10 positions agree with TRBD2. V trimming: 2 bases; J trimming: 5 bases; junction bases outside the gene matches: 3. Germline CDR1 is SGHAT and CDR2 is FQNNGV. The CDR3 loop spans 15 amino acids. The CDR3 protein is CASSLRLAGNNEQFF. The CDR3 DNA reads TGTGCCAGCAGCTTAAGACTAGCGGGTAACAATGAGCAGTTCTTC.

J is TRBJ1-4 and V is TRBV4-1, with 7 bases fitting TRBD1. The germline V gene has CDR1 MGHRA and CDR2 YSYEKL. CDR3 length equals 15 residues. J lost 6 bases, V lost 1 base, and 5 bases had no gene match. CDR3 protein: CASSQVTGRDEKLFF. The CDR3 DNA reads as TGCGCCAGCAGCCAAGTGACAGGGAGGGATGAAAAACTGTTTTTT.

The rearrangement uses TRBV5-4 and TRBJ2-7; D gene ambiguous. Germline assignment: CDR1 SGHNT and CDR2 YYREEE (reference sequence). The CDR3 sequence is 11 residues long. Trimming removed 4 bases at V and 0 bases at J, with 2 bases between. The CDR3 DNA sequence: TGTGCCAGCAGCAACTCCTACGAGCAGTACTTC. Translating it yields CASSNSYEQYF.

This CDR3 is CASSFPNEQFF. CDR3 coding DNA: TGTGCCAGCAGCTTCCCCAATGAGCAGTTCTTC. The chain is built from TRBV5-6 and TRBJ2-1; no clear D. The CDR3 runs 11 residues. The germline V and J ends were trimmed by 2 bases and 6 bases, with 3 bases remaining between them. Looked up from germline, CDR1 is SGHDT and CDR2 is YYEEEE.

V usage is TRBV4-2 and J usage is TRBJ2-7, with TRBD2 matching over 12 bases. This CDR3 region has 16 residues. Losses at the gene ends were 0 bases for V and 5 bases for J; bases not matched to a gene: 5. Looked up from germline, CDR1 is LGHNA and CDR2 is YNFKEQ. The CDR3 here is CASSQDGTSGWNEQYF. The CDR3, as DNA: TGTGCCAGCAGCCAAGATGGGACTAGCGGGTGGAACGAGCAGTACTTC.

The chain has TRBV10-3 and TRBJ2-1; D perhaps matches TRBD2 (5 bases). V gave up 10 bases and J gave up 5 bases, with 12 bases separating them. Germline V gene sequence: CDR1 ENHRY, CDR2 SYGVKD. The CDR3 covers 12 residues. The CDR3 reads CATLEGHNEQFF. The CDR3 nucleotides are TGTGCCACCCTAGAGGGCCACAATGAGCAGTTCTTC.

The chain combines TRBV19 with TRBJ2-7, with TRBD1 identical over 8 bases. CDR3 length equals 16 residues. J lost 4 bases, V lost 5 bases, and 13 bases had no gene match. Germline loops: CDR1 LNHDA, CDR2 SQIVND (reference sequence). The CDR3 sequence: CASSERRGRGLYEQYF. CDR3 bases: TGTGCCAGTAGTGAAAGGAGAGGCAGGGGGCTGTACGAGCAGTACTTC.

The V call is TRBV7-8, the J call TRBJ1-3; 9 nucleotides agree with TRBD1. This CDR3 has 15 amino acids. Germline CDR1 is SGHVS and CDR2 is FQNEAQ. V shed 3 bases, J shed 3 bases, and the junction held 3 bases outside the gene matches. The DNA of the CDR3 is TGTGCCAGCAGCTTCATGGGACAGGGTGGAAACACCATATATTTT. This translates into CASSFMGQGGNTIYF.

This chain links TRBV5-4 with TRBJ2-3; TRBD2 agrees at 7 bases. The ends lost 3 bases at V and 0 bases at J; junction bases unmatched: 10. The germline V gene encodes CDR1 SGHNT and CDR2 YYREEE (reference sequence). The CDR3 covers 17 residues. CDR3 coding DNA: TGTGCCAGCAGCTCCGCACCAGCGGGATCTAGCACAGATACGCAGTATTTT. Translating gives CASSSAPAGSSTDTQYF.

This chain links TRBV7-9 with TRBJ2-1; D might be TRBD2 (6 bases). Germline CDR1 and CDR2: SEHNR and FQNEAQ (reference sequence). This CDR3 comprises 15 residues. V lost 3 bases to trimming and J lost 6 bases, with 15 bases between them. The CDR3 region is CASSLIWGVRNEQFF. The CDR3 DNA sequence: TGTGCCAGCAGCTTGATTTGGGGGGTGCGCAATGAGCAGTTCTTC.

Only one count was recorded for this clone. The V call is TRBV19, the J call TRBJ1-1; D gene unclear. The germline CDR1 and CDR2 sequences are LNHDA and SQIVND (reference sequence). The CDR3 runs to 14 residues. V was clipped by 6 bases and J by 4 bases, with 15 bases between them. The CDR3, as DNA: TGTGCCAGTAGAAAGTGGCGGGAGGGCACTGAAGCTTTCTTT. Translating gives CASRKWREGTEAFF.